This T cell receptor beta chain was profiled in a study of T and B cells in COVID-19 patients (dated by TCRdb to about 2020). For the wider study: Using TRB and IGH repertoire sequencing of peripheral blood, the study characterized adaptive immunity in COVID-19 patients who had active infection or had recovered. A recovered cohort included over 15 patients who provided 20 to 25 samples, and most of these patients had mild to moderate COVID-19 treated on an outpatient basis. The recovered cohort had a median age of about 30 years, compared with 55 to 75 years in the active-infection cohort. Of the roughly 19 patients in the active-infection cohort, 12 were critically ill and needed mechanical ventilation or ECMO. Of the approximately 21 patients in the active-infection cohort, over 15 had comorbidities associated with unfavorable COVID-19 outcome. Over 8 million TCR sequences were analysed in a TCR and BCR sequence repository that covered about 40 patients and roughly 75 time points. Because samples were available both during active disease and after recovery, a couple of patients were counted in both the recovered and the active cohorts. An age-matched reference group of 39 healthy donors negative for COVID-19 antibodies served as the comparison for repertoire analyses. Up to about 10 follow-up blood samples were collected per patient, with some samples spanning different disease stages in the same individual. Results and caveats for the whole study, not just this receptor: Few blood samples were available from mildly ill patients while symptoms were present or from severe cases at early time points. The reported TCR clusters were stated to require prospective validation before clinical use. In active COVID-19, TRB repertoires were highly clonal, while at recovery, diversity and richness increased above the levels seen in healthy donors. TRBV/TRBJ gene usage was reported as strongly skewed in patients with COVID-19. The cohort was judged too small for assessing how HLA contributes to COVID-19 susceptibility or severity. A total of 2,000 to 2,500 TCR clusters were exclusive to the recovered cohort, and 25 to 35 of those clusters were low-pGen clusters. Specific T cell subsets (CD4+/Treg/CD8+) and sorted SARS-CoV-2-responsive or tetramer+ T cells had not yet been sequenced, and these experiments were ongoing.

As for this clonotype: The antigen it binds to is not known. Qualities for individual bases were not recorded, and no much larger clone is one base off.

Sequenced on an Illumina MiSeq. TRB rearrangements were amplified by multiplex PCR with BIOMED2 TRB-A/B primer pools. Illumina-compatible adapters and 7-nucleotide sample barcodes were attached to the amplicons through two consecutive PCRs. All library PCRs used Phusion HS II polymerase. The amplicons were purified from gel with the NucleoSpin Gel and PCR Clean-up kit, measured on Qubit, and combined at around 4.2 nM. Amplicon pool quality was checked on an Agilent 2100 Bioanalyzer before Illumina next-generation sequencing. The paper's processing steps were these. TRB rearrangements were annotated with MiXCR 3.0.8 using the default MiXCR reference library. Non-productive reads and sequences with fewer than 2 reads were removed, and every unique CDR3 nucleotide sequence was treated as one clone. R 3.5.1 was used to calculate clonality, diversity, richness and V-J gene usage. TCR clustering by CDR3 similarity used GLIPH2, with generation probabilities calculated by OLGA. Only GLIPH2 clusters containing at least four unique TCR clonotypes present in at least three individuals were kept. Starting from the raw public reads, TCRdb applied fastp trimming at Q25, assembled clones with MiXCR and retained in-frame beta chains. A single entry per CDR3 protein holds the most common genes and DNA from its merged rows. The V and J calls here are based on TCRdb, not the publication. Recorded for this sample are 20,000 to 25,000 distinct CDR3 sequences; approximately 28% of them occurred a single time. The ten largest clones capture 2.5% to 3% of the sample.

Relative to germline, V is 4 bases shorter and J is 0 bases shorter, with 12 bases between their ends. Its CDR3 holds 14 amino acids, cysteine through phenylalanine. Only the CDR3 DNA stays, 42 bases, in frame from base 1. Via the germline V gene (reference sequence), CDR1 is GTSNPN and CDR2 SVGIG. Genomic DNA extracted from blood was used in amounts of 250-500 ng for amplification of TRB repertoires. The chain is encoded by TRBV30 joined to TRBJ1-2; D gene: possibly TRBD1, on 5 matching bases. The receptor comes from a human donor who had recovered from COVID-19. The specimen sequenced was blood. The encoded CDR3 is CAWTQLTANYGYTF. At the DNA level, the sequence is TGTGCCTGGACCCAATTGACAGCTAACTATGGCTACACCTTC.